This T cell receptor beta chain was identified in a study of blood T cell repertoires in COVID-19. Study-level information: PBMCs, B-cell-depleted T cells, or T cells were the source of the cDNA or gDNA that made up the material.

Germline V CDR1 and CDR2: SGHTA, FQGTGA. CDR3 length equals 15 residues. V shed 2 bases and J 8 bases; nucleotides not matched to a gene: 10. TCRdb's table, derived via immunoSEQ multiplex PCR, lists solely in-frame clones and lacks some. The sample yields 100,000 to 150,000 clones, 80% to 95% seen once. The sample comprised peripheral blood. The sequence derives from a middle-aged man with COVID-19, enrolled during active disease. The J gene is TRBJ2-3, the V gene TRBV7-3, with 7 nucleotides matching TRBD2. CDR3 coding DNA: TGTGCCAGCAGCTTAGGGGCGGGAGTCGGCGGTACGCAGTATTTT. Its protein is CASSLGAGVGGTQYF.